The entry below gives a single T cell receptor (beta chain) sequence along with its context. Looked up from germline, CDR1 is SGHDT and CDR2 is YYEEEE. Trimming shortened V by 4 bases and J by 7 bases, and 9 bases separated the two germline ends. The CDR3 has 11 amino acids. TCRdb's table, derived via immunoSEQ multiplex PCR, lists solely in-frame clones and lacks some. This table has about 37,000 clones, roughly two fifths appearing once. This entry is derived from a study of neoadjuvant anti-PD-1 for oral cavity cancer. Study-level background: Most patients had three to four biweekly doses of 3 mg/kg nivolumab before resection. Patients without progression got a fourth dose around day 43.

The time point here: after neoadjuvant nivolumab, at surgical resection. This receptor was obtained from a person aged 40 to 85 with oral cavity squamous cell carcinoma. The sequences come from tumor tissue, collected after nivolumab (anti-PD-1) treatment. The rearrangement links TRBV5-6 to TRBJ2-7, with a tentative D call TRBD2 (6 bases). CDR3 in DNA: TGTGCCAGCAGCCGGGGGAGGGAGCAGTACTTC. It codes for CASSRGREQYF.